These 2 T cell receptor beta chains were sequenced from one sample in a study of blood T cell repertoires in COVID-19. The method was immunoSEQ multiplex PCR; TCRdb's version includes in-frame clones alone and lacks a portion of them. The data show around 290,000 clones, around nine tenths seen once. The sample was peripheral blood. Receptors originate from a middle-aged man with acute or convalescent COVID-19.

The table lists this clone with a few counts. V gene TRBV12-3 or TRBV12-4 combines with J gene TRBJ1-2; D call uncertain. V gave up 2 bases and J gave up 5 bases, with 9 bases separating them. The CDR3 covers 13 residues. CDR3 sequence: CASSLRVLYGYTF. In nucleotides, the CDR3 is TGTGCCAGCAGTTTACGGGTCCTTTATGGCTACACCTTC.

CDR3 nucleotides: TGTGCCAGCAGGCGGAGTGAAGTTGTCAATCAGCCCCAGCATTTT. Translated: CASRRSEVVNQPQHF. This rearrangement joins TRBV2 to TRBJ1-5, with no clear D. The CDR3 loop spans 15 amino acids. V was clipped by 6 bases and J by 3 bases, with 15 bases between them. In germline, CDR1 is SNHLY, CDR2 FYNNEI.